These T cell receptor beta chains were read from a single sample in a study of Ad26.COV2.S vaccination and SARS-CoV-2 variants. Here immunoSEQ multiplex PCR was the method, and the copy in TCRdb shows in-frame clones only, minus some. The sample records approximately 460,000 clones, 80% to 90% being singletons. The starting material was peripheral blood, obtained in a trial of Ad26.COV2.S vaccine versus placebo. The receptors come from a person aged 18 to 65 who received the Ad26.COV2.S COVID-19 vaccine or a placebo. The conserved cysteine and the conserved F or W are not part of the CDR3 here. Each record gives: clone size, V gene, CDR3 protein. The size field is filled for only some rows; it gives once, few, many or a size class.

>.|TRBV18
ASSPDRTEAF
>.|TRBV12-3/TRBV12-4
ASSITGTYGYT
>.|TRBV19
ASSIAGYEQY
>.|TRBV5-5
ASSVGQNYGYT
>.|TRBV20-1
SASAGIADGYT
>.|TRBV11-2
ASSSTGPGANVLT
>.|TRBV7-8
ASSLAGWLGSGGPNTGELF
>.|TRBV19
ASRGTGGEKLF
>few|TRBV14
ASSRFSGQTNSPLH
>few|TRBV6-5
ASSYHGSDSEAF
>.|TRBV9
ASSVFDGPYEQY
>.|TRBV18
ASFDRNSSYEKLF
>.|TRBV6-5
ASSYGGSSYNSPLH
>.|TRBV25-1
ASSEQGTGFAGTEAF
>.|TRBV6-5
ASRQTGSIDTQY
>.|TRBV6-5
ASSRDREFYEQY
>.|TRBV3-1/TRBV3-2
ASSQENHQEQY
>once|TRBV5-8
ASSLAGYGYT
>.|TRBV19
ASSIMTGSYGYT
>.|TRBV5-1
ASGPQGFTEAF
>.|TRBV5-1
ASSYGGNTGELF
>.|TRBV5-1
ASSLRQRQGTDTQY
>.|TRBV18
ASSRTSLNTGELF
>.|TRBV5-4
ASSRPSGLAGAEQF
>.|TRBV6-5
ASGAGAYNEQF
>.|TRBV6-5
ASSGVTGTHYEQY
>.|TRBV7-9
ASSLVGGTNTGELF
>.|TRBV7-8
ASSVETGTGLLDEQF
>.|TRBV7-3
ASSPSRRGESTEAF
>.|TRBV28
ASTTAPGNTQY
>once|TRBV5-4
ASSLGGTSGRVETQY
>few|TRBV9
ASSVAVLGNEQF
>.|TRBV9
ASSAVAGGEQY
>.|TRBV28
ASSLGSGGYNEQF
>many|TRBV10-1
ASSETETGELF
>.|TRBV6-5
ASSRQSISPLYGH
>few|TRBV21-1
ASSKEQGVHEQY
>.|TRBV5-1
ASSYLVGVNYGYT
>.|TRBV30
AWSVQLAYNEQF
>.|TRBV28
ASSAPQGASIGLF
>.|TRBV24-1
ATSDTTGQGDEQY
>.|TRBV9
ASSVKGVDSPLH
>.|TRBV2
ASSGQGPTGELF
>.|TRBV10-1
ASSEGTSGNYEQY
>.|TRBV7-8
ASSQGVGEQF
>.|TRBV28
ASRPRSAANYGYT
>.|TRBV7-8
ASSFVPPGEVAYEQY
>.|TRBV20-1
SRRGGETQY
>.|TRBV9
ASSPGGGNQPQH
>.|TRBV7-3
ASESGLVHYEQY
>.|TRBV27
ASSLKLNTEAF
>.|TRBV5-4
ASSGDRGLTEAF
>.|TRBV28
ASSSGGLVYGYT
>.|TRBV7-2
ASSLIGDSYEQY